This T cell receptor (beta chain) was sequenced during a study of T-cell memory formation after mild COVID-19. Looking at the study overall: The TCR clusters were mostly specific to one donor.

Trimming cost V 5 bases and J 9 bases; bases outside gene matches: 7. Germline V gives CDR1 SQVTM, CDR2 ANQGSEA. This CDR3 is 14 amino acids long. TCRdb called the 5' RACE reads again in MiXCR, with one record for every CDR3 protein. The sample holds around 450,000 distinct CDR3 sequences, 20% to 25% seen once. The TCR sequence derives from an adult woman who had mild COVID-19 (a few samples of this study predate the infection). Cell type and time point are not known. Sequences were obtained from PBMCs or a T cell subset sorted from them (not recorded which). V is TRBV29-1 and J is TRBJ2-1, with 13 bases aligning to TRBD2. CDR3 in amino acids: CSVPTSGRASEQFF. In DNA, the CDR3 is TGCAGCGTTCCCACTAGCGGGAGGGCCAGTGAGCAGTTCTTC.